These 18 T cell receptor beta chains were sequenced from one sample in a study of cytomegalovirus exposure and HLA in healthy donors. The PCR employed 60 Vbeta primers together with 13 Jbeta primers. The method was immunoSEQ multiplex PCR; TCRdb's version includes in-frame clones alone and lacks a portion of them. The sample contains roughly 110,000 clones, more than 70% of which appear only once. The sample consisted of PBMCs. Receptor source: a young man in good health and CMV-seronegative.

This chain links TRBV1 with TRBJ1-1; the table's D call TRBD1 went unverified against the DNA. TRBV1 is a documented pseudogene. The CDR3 runs to 17 residues. CDR3: CTSSQEGEQGADTEAFF. The DNA for the CDR3 is TGCACCAGCAGCCAAGAAGGAGAACAGGGGGCAGACACTGAAGCTTTCTTT.

This chain uses TRBV7-9 with TRBJ1-5; D is undetermined. This CDR3 comprises 15 residues. Germline loops: CDR1 SEHNR, CDR2 FQNEAQ (reference sequence). The ends were cut back, 2 bases at V and 4 bases at J, with 12 bases in the middle. This CDR3 is CASSLPGSGNQPQHF. CDR3 nucleotide sequence: TGTGCCAGCAGCTTACCGGGGTCGGGGAATCAGCCCCAGCATTTT.

The chain joins TRBV14 to TRBJ2-3; TRBD2 matches 8 bases. J gave up 0 bases and V 0 bases, and 2 bases lay outside the gene matches. CDR1 and CDR2 (germline): SGHDN, FVKESK. There are 16 residues in the CDR3. The CDR3 region has the DNA TGTGCCAGCAGCCAAGATCGGGGGGGGAGCACAGATACGCAGTATTTT. Its translation: CASSQDRGGSTDTQYF.

This clone has a handful of counts. V is TRBV25-1 and J is TRBJ1-2; D gene uncertain. Deletions cut 3 bases from V and 4 bases from J, with 9 bases between. Germline-derived CDR1 and CDR2 are MGHDK and SYGVNS. The CDR3 totals 13 residues. Here the CDR3 reads CASSEVGIYGYTF. The CDR3 nucleotides read TGTGCCAGCAGTGAGGTCGGGATCTATGGCTACACCTTC.

The chain uses TRBV28 and TRBJ2-7; tentatively, D is TRBD1 (6 bases). The germline gives CDR1 MDHEN, CDR2 SYDVKM. The CDR3 is made up of 14 amino acids. V was pared by 5 bases and J by 6 bases, with 17 bases between. In DNA form, the CDR3 reads TGTGCCAGCAGTGTATCGGACAGACCCCGCGAGCAGTACTTC. This encodes CASSVSDRPREQYF.

The chain links TRBV5-4 to TRBJ2-2, with 8 bases lining up with TRBD2. This CDR3 is 14 amino acids long. J lost 5 bases, V lost 5 bases, and 5 bases had no gene match. The germline V gene encodes CDR1 SGHNT and CDR2 YYREEE (reference sequence). CDR3 in DNA: TGTGCCAGCAGGTTAGCGGGGCATACCGGGGAGCTGTTTTTT. Translation gives CASRLAGHTGELFF.

The J gene is TRBJ1-5, the V gene TRBV12-2; the table's D call of TRBD1 was not tested on the DNA. TRBV12-2 has pseudogene status. The CDR3 has 17 amino acids. The CDR3 nucleotides read TGTGCAAGTCGCTCAGTCGAACAGGTCGTGTCCAATCAGCCCCAGCATTTT. Translating gives CASRSVEQVVSNQPQHF.

J is TRBJ1-5 and V is TRBV11-2, with a possible D match to TRBD1 (6 bases). The V end was cut by 5 bases, the J end by 5 bases, with 10 bases between. Germline CDR1 reads SGHAT; CDR2 reads FQNNGV. CDR3 size: 13 residues. CDR3 nucleotide sequence: TGTGCCAGCAGCCAACAGGGCCATCAGCCCCAGCATTTT. Translated: CASSQQGHQPQHF.

The chain carries TRBV28 and TRBJ2-5; D perhaps matches TRBD2 (6 bases). Trimming stripped 4 bases from V and 1 base from J, with 13 bases between. The CDR3 spans 15 residues. Germline CDR1 and CDR2: MDHEN and SYDVKM. Here the CDR3 reads CASSSPLAAQETQYF. The DNA for the CDR3 is TGTGCCAGCAGTTCCCCATTAGCGGCCCAAGAGACCCAGTACTTC.

The sample holds many counts of this clone. CDR3 DNA sequence: TGTGCCAGCAGTGTAGGACAGACGATGGAAGAAAAACTGTTTTTT. Protein sequence: CASSVGQTMEEKLFF. The chain employs TRBV27 and TRBJ1-4; a possible D gene is TRBD1 (6 bases). Trimming removed 5 bases at V and 8 bases at J, with 18 bases between. The germline V gene encodes CDR1 MNHEY and CDR2 SMNVEV (reference sequence). This CDR3 has 15 residues. The full variable domain, its missing parts supplied by reference TRBV27 and TRBJ1-4, is EAQVTQNPRYLITVTGKKLTVTCSQNMNHEYMSWYRQDPGLGLRQIYYSMNVEVTDKGDVPEGYKVSRKEKRNFPLILESPSPNQTSLYFCASSVGQTMEEKLFFGSGTQLSVL.

At least ten counts were recorded for this clone. CDR3 sequence (DNA): TGTGCCAGCAGTGAATGGGGCGCAGTCGAGTCTGGAAACACCATATATTTT. Translated, it gives CASSEWGAVESGNTIYF. The chain recombines TRBV25-1 with TRBJ1-3, with D possibly TRBD1 on 5 matching bases. There are 17 residues in the CDR3. The V gene lost 1 base and the J gene lost 1 base, with 14 bases spanning the gap. Germline CDR1 MGHDK, CDR2 SYGVNS.

The rearrangement uses TRBV25-1 and TRBJ2-1, with 8 positions matching TRBD2. CDR3 size: 18 residues. V lost 6 bases to trimming and J lost 0 bases; unmatched junction nucleotides: 13. The germline V gene has CDR1 MGHDK and CDR2 SYGVNS. CDR3 protein: CASRDGGVSSRSYNEQFF. CDR3 DNA: TGTGCCAGCAGGGACGGGGGGGTATCGAGCCGCTCCTACAATGAGCAGTTCTTC.

The V and J genes are TRBV28 and TRBJ2-1; D ambiguous. Germline CDR1 is MDHEN and CDR2 is SYDVKM. The CDR3 is 14 residues long. V lost 1 base and J 8 bases, leaving 12 bases between the germline ends. CDR3: CASSLSPVWYEQFF. The CDR3 DNA sequence: TGTGCCAGCAGTTTATCTCCGGTTTGGTATGAGCAGTTCTTC.

The chain combines TRBV27 with TRBJ2-7; the match to TRBD1 covers 7 bases. This CDR3 is 13 amino acids long. The trim removed 2 bases at V and 3 bases at J, leaving 1 base unmatched. Per the germline V gene, CDR1 is MNHEY and CDR2 is SMNVEV (reference sequence). CDR3 loop: CASSLRQGYEQYF. The CDR3 DNA reads as TGTGCCAGCAGTTTAAGACAGGGCTACGAGCAGTACTTC.

As regards this clone: One end of the junction is discordant with germline, which a read error may explain. This chain uses TRBV15 with TRBJ2-3; D is possibly TRBD1 (6 bases). This CDR3 is 17 amino acids long. Germline values: CDR1 LNHNV, CDR2 YYDKDF (reference sequence). CDR3 in amino acids: CATSREKAGASTDAQYF. The CDR3 nucleotides read TGTGCCACCAGCAGAGAAAAAGCAGGGGCAAGCACAGATGCGCAGTATTTT.

The chain carries TRBV7-3 and TRBJ2-7, with 8 bases lining up with TRBD2. The CDR3 runs 14 residues. Trimming removed 8 bases from V and 3 bases from J; junction bases left unmatched: 9. From germline, CDR1 is SGHTA and CDR2 FQGTGA. The chain's CDR3 is CASPRLARSYEQYF. Written as DNA, the CDR3 is TGTGCCAGCCCGCGACTAGCGCGGAGCTACGAGCAGTACTTC.

This clone was seen a single time. This sequence joins TRBV19 and TRBJ1-1; possible D gene TRBD1, 6 bases. CDR3 length equals 14 residues. The V end was cut by 6 bases, the J end by 5 bases, with 16 bases between. The germline V gene encodes CDR1 LNHDA and CDR2 SQIVND (reference sequence). The CDR3 sequence: CASSWDTVRTEAFF. The CDR3 DNA reads TGTGCCAGTAGCTGGGACACCGTCCGGACTGAAGCTTTCTTT.

CDR3 in DNA: TGTGCCAGCAGCGTACGCGGCTTCTACACCTTC. Translating it yields CASSVRGFYTF. The chain is built from TRBV9 and TRBJ1-2, with no clear D. Per germline, CDR1 SGDLS and CDR2 YYNGEE. This CDR3 is 11 amino acids long. Between the trimmed V and J ends, which lost 1 base and 10 bases, there was a span of 8 bases. The whole variable domain, filled in from reference TRBV9 and TRBJ1-2, reads DSGVTQTPKHLITATGQRVTLRCSPRSGDLSVYWYQQSLDQGLQFLIQYYNGEERAKGNILERFSAQQFPDLHSELNLSSLELGDSALYFCASSVRGFYTFGSGTRLTVV.